These 30 T cell receptor beta chains came from one sample sequenced in a study of T cell responses to AZD1222 COVID-19 vaccine. Method: immunoSEQ multiplex PCR; TCRdb's copy keeps in-frame clones and lacks some. In the table there are some 100,000 clones, roughly 87% of which are singletons. The input for sequencing was peripheral blood, taken on day 0 of AZD1222 vaccination. These receptors came from an adult in good health.

V and J are TRBV5-4 and TRBJ1-2, with D uncertain. This CDR3 is built from 13 residues. V gave up 0 bases and J gave up 6 bases, with 9 bases separating them. Germline-derived CDR1 and CDR2 are SGHNT and YYREEE (reference sequence). The CDR3 sequence: CASSLALGDGYTF. CDR3 sequence (DNA): TGTGCCAGCAGCTTGGCCCTGGGAGATGGCTACACCTTC. Full variable domain (outside the CDR3, taken from reference TRBV5-4 and TRBJ1-2): ETGVTQSPTHLIKTRGQQVTLRCSSQSGHNTVSWYQQALGQGPQFIFQYYREEENGRGNFPPRFSGLQFPNYSSELNVNALELDDSALYLCASSLALGDGYTFGSGTRLTVV.

This rearrangement joins TRBV10-3 to TRBJ2-1; tentatively, D is TRBD2 (5 bases). V was cut by 6 bases and J by 12 bases, with 15 bases left in between. Germline CDR1 reads ENHRY; CDR2 reads SYGVKD. The CDR3 consists of 12 residues. The CDR3 loop reads CAIRGDGHRQFF. CDR3 DNA: TGTGCCATCAGGGGAGATGGTCATAGGCAGTTCTTC.

The rearrangement joins TRBV11-2 to TRBJ2-7, with 7 bases aligning to TRBD2. Germline loops: CDR1 SGHAT, CDR2 FQNNGV. V shed 1 base, J shed 2 bases, and the junction held 5 bases outside the gene matches. The length of the CDR3 is 15 residues. CDR3 in DNA: TGTGCCAGCAGCTTAGGGGGAGGGTCCCCCTACGAGCAGTACTTC. Protein product: CASSLGGGSPYEQYF.

CDR3 sequence reads: CASSLGGQSTEAFF. The CDR3 DNA follows: TGTGCCAGCAGCTTAGGAGGACAGTCCACTGAAGCTTTCTTT. The rearrangement uses TRBV11-2 and TRBJ1-1, with D possibly being TRBD1 (6 bases). Germline CDR1 and CDR2: SGHAT and FQNNGV. CDR3 length: 14 amino acids. With 1 base removed from V and 4 bases from J, the gap between germline ends came to 10 bases.

The table lists this clone with a few counts. This chain links TRBV4-1 with TRBJ1-2; 9 bases match TRBD1. Germline V CDR1 and CDR2: MGHRA, YSYEKL. The CDR3 has 16 amino acids. V shed 2 bases, J shed 5 bases, and the junction held 9 bases outside the gene matches. CDR3 sequence: CASSQPSGTGWYGYTF. The CDR3 DNA follows: TGCGCCAGCAGCCAACCTTCAGGGACAGGGTGGTATGGCTACACCTTC.

This clone showed up just once. The V call is TRBV19, the J call TRBJ2-2; no definite D call. The CDR3 runs 13 residues. CDR1 and CDR2 (germline): LNHDA, SQIVND (reference sequence). Deletions cut 7 bases from V and 6 bases from J, with 12 bases between. The CDR3 protein is CASTQSFAGELFF. The DNA for the CDR3 is TGTGCCAGTACTCAGAGCTTCGCCGGGGAGCTGTTTTTT.

The rearrangement uses TRBV18 and TRBJ1-1; D not resolved. V lost 2 bases to trimming and J lost 3 bases, with 7 bases between them. This CDR3 spans 13 amino acids. Germline CDR1 reads KGHSH; CDR2 reads LQKENI. CDR3 protein: CASSPVGDTEAFF. As DNA, the CDR3 is TGTGCCAGCTCACCAGTCGGGGACACTGAAGCTTTCTTT.

As regards this clone: Additional DNA sequences in this sample encode the identical CDR3. V is TRBV3-1 (or the pseudogene TRBV3-2) and J is TRBJ2-7; the D is unclear. Germline values: CDR1 LGHDT, CDR2 YNNKEL (reference sequence). V was cut by 2 bases and J by 2 bases, with 10 bases left in between. The CDR3 consists of 14 residues. For the CDR3, the DNA is TGTGCCAGCAGCCAAAACAGAGTGACCTACGAGCAGTACTTC. This gives the protein CASSQNRVTYEQYF.

The chain combines TRBV28 with TRBJ1-1; D not resolved. CDR1 is MDHEN, CDR2 SYDVKM, per germline. The CDR3 is 16 residues long. Between the trimmed V and J ends, which lost 4 bases and 0 bases, there was a span of 15 bases. The CDR3 DNA follows: TGTGCCAGCAGTTCCTCCGTTAGACCCATGAACACTGAAGCTTTCTTT. Amino acid sequence: CASSSSVRPMNTEAFF.

The V gene is TRBV5-1, the J gene TRBJ2-2; D not resolved. CDR3 length: 15 amino acids. Trimming left V 1 base short and J 2 bases short, with 9 bases between. Germline-derived CDR1 and CDR2 are SGHRS and YFSETQ. CDR3 sequence: CASSLKQINTGELFF. The CDR3, as DNA: TGCGCCAGCAGCTTGAAACAGATAAACACCGGGGAGCTGTTTTTT. The entire variable domain, with the rest obtained from reference TRBV5-1 and TRBJ2-2, is as follows: KAGVTQTPRYLIKTRGQQVTLSCSPISGHRSVSWYQQTPGQGLQFLFEYFSETQRNKGNFPGRFSGRQFSNSRSEMNVSTLELGDSALYLCASSLKQINTGELFFGEGSRLTVL.

The CDR3 reads CSVKGAVAGSGTDTQYF. CDR3 bases: TGCAGCGTCAAGGGGGCGGTAGCGGGTTCTGGCACAGATACGCAGTATTTT. The rearrangement links TRBV29-1 to TRBJ2-3, with D perhaps assigned TRBD1 or TRBD2 (7 bases each). The CDR3 is 17 amino acids. V was cut by 6 bases and J by 1 base, with 23 bases left in between. The germline V gene has CDR1 SQVTM and CDR2 ANQGSEA.

This clone has more than one count but fewer than ten. The V call is TRBV2, the J call TRBJ2-7; D may be TRBD2 (5 bases). Germline values: CDR1 SNHLY, CDR2 FYNNEI. Trimming pared 1 base from V and 8 bases from J, leaving 9 bases between. The CDR3 is 12 amino acids. The CDR3 reads CASSEGTEKQYF. The CDR3, as DNA: TGTGCCAGCAGTGAAGGGACTGAAAAGCAGTACTTC.

V and J are TRBV6-2 or TRBV6-3 and TRBJ1-3; D is unresolved. V lost 6 bases and J 0 bases, leaving 15 bases between the germline ends. Germline assignment: CDR1 MNHEY and CDR2 SVGEGT. The CDR3 consists of 16 residues. The CDR3 is CASSPFFSVSGNTIYF. In nucleotides, the CDR3 is TGTGCCAGCAGCCCCTTCTTCAGCGTCTCTGGAAACACCATATATTTT.

This chain joins TRBV2 and TRBJ1-2, with 7 bases that match TRBD1. The V segment lost 7 bases and the J segment 2 bases; nucleotides outside the gene matches: 10. Germline V gives CDR1 SNHLY, CDR2 FYNNEI. The CDR3 is 15 amino acids. For the CDR3, the DNA is TGTGCCAGCAAGACGAACAGGGGCGAAAACTATGGCTACACCTTC. Translation: CASKTNRGENYGYTF.

The V gene is TRBV5-4, the J gene TRBJ1-1; no definite D call. The CDR3 is made up of 15 amino acids. Germline loops: CDR1 SGHNT, CDR2 YYREEE (reference sequence). V was cut by 0 bases and J by 12 bases, with 21 bases left in between. The CDR3 DNA reads TGTGCCAGCAGCTTGGGGCGACGGCCCCTAACGGGTCCTTTCTTT. This gives the protein CASSLGRRPLTGPFF. The variable domain in full, with the rest retrieved from reference TRBV5-4 and TRBJ1-1, is ETGVTQSPTHLIKTRGQQVTLRCSSQSGHNTVSWYQQALGQGPQFIFQYYREEENGRGNFPPRFSGLQFPNYSSELNVNALELDDSALYLCASSLGRRPLTGPFFGQGTRLTVV.

This clone appeared a single time. The chain couples TRBV4-3 to TRBJ2-6; D perhaps matches TRBD1 (6 bases). V was trimmed by 4 bases and J by 0 bases, leaving 19 bases between them. CDR3 size: 19 residues. CDR1 LGHNA and CDR2 YSLEER come from the germline V gene. This CDR3 is CASSPRADRSFSGANVLTF. The CDR3, as DNA: TGCGCCAGCAGCCCCAGGGCAGACAGGAGTTTCTCTGGGGCCAACGTCCTGACTTTC.

V and J are TRBV19 and TRBJ1-5; 7 nucleotides agree with TRBD1. The germline gives CDR1 LNHDA, CDR2 SQIVND (reference sequence). With 0 bases clipped from V and 0 bases from J, the junction kept 14 bases outside the gene matches. CDR3 length: 20 amino acids. The CDR3 region is CASSIDHSMGDRYSNQPQHF. The CDR3 DNA reads TGTGCCAGTAGTATAGACCACTCAATGGGGGACAGATATAGCAATCAGCCCCAGCATTTT. The whole variable domain, remainder taken from reference TRBV19 and TRBJ1-5, is DGGITQSPKYLFRKEGQNVTLSCEQNLNHDAMYWYRQDPGQGLRLIYYSQIVNDFQKGDIAEGYSVSREKKESFPLTVTSAQKNPTAFYLCASSIDHSMGDRYSNQPQHFGDGTRLSIL.

The chain combines TRBV28 with TRBJ2-7, with D perhaps given as TRBD1 or TRBD2 (5 bases each). The CDR3 runs 13 residues. Between the trimmed V and J ends, which lost 3 bases and 0 bases, there was a span of 6 bases. Germline V gene lookup returns CDR1 MDHEN and CDR2 SYDVKM. The CDR3 sequence: CASSFGTSYEQYF. In DNA form, the CDR3 reads TGTGCCAGCAGTTTTGGGACCTCCTACGAGCAGTACTTC.

The chain has TRBV3-1 (or the pseudogene TRBV3-2) and TRBJ1-1; D ambiguous. This CDR3 is built from 16 residues. Between the trimmed V and J ends, which lost 0 bases and 8 bases, there was a span of 19 bases. Germline V gives CDR1 LGHDT, CDR2 YNNKEL (reference sequence). CDR3 sequence (DNA): TGTGCCAGCAGCCAAGAATTCGGTAGGGCGGCTTCCGAAGCTTTCTTT. It is translated as CASSQEFGRAASEAFF.

The rearrangement links TRBV30 to TRBJ2-1; TRBD1 matches at 7 bases. Germline V gene data show CDR1 as GTSNPN and CDR2 as SVGIG (reference sequence). Trimming removed 0 bases from V and 5 bases from J; junction bases left unmatched: 10. CDR3 length equals 16 residues. CDR3 coding DNA: TGTGCCTGGAGTGTACTGAACAGGGGACCCCACAATGAGCAGTTCTTC. Its translation: CAWSVLNRGPHNEQFF.

The genes are TRBV14 and TRBJ2-7; TRBD1 agrees at 8 bases. Trimming removed 2 bases from V and 7 bases from J; junction bases left unmatched: 7. There are 14 residues in the CDR3. Per germline, CDR1 SGHDN and CDR2 FVKESK. The CDR3 reads CASSQLWTGSEQYF. CDR3 coding DNA: TGTGCCAGCAGCCAATTATGGACAGGGAGTGAGCAGTACTTC.

The chain combines TRBV3-1 (or the pseudogene TRBV3-2) with TRBJ2-7; D remains unclear. The CDR3 runs to 14 residues. V gave up 1 base and J gave up 0 bases, with 7 bases separating them. Germline V gene sequence: CDR1 LGHDT, CDR2 YNNKEL (reference sequence). CDR3 amino acids: CASSQVLYSYEQYF. The CDR3 DNA sequence: TGTGCCAGCAGCCAAGTTCTCTACTCCTACGAGCAGTACTTC.

The V and J genes are TRBV7-2 and TRBJ2-3; TRBD2 aligns across 7 bases. This CDR3 is 15 amino acids long. Germline CDR1 and CDR2: SGHTA and FQGNSA. Trimming cost V 4 bases and J 5 bases; bases outside gene matches: 9. The CDR3 protein is CASSSSGGGVDTQYF. In nucleotides, the CDR3 is TGTGCCAGCAGCTCCTCGGGGGGAGGGGTAGATACGCAGTATTTT.

CDR3 nucleotide sequence: TGTGCCAGCAGCTTAGATCCGAGGGCCAGGGGGCGATCAGAGACCCAGTACTTC. Protein: CASSLDPRARGRSETQYF. The chain is built from TRBV11-2 and TRBJ2-5, with 8 bases identical to TRBD1. This CDR3 has 18 residues. V shed 0 bases and J 4 bases; nucleotides not matched to a gene: 13. The germline V gene has CDR1 SGHAT and CDR2 FQNNGV. Full variable domain (remainder filled in from reference TRBV11-2 and TRBJ2-5): EAGVAQSPRYKIIEKRQSVAFWCNPISGHATLYWYQQILGQGPKLLIQFQNNGVVDDSQLPKDRFSAERLKGVDSTLKIQPAKLEDSAVYLCASSLDPRARGRSETQYFGPGTRLLVL.

The chain couples TRBV28 to TRBJ2-7; possible D gene TRBD1, 6 bases. The CDR3 totals 16 residues. Looked up from germline, CDR1 is MDHEN and CDR2 is SYDVKM. V was shortened by 2 bases and J by 2 bases, with 16 bases between the two germline ends. For the CDR3, the DNA is TGTGCCAGCAGTTTACAAGGGACACAAATGGCCTACGAGCAGTACTTC. This translates into CASSLQGTQMAYEQYF.

This clone was counted only a few times. The rearrangement links TRBV5-1 to TRBJ2-7; D may correspond to TRBD1 or TRBD2 (5 bases each). From germline, CDR1 is SGHRS and CDR2 YFSETQ. The ends were cut back, 7 bases at V and 3 bases at J, with 17 bases in the middle. This CDR3 is 14 amino acids long. CDR3 DNA sequence: TGCGCCAGCGGCAGGGAGAACGTCCGCTACGAGCAGTACTTC. Translation gives CASGRENVRYEQYF.

This clone is a singleton in its sample. V gene TRBV4-1 combines with J gene TRBJ2-7; D unresolved. CDR3 length: 13 amino acids. The V gene's germline CDR1 is MGHRA and CDR2 YSYEKL. The V and J ends lost 4 bases and 4 bases respectively, with 11 bases between them. CDR3 residues: CASSRADMYEQYF. The CDR3 DNA follows: TGCGCCAGCAGCCGGGCCGACATGTACGAGCAGTACTTC.

The CDR3 spells CASRIQGEDQPQHF. CDR3 sequence (DNA): TGTGCCAGTAGGATACAGGGGGAGGATCAGCCCCAGCATTTT. The chain recombines TRBV19 with TRBJ1-5, with 8 bases aligning to TRBD1. Trimming removed 6 bases from V and 5 bases from J; junction bases left unmatched: 6. Germline assignment: CDR1 LNHDA and CDR2 SQIVND (reference sequence). This CDR3 comprises 14 residues.

The chain couples TRBV9 to TRBJ2-7; either TRBD1 or TRBD2 may fit D (6 bases each). The CDR3 extends over 15 amino acids. Germline V CDR1 and CDR2: SGDLS, YYNGEE. V was shortened by 0 bases and J by 6 bases, with 16 bases between the two germline ends. CDR3 bases: TGTGCCAGCAGCGTAGGGGGGGCCTCAGCGGTCGAGCAGTACTTC. Amino acid sequence: CASSVGGASAVEQYF.

This clone was counted once. J is TRBJ2-3 and V is TRBV9; no firm D call. This CDR3 region has 13 residues. Trimming left V 1 base short and J 0 bases short, with 3 bases between. Per the germline V gene, CDR1 is SGDLS and CDR2 is YYNGEE. The DNA for the CDR3 is TGTGCCAGCAGCGTATTCAGCACAGATACGCAGTATTTT. This translates into CASSVFSTDTQYF.